The next 24 T cell receptor beta chains were all read from a single sample in a study of T cells after yellow fever vaccination. MiXCR was run by TCRdb on the 5' RACE reads, yielding one entry per CDR3 protein. The sample shows about 630,000 distinct CDR3 sequences, 9% to 15% of them seen only once. This specimen consisted of PBMCs, obtained on the day of the yellow fever booster vaccination. Receptor source: a man between 25 and 39 years old who received the YFV17D yellow fever vaccine.

This clonotype was recorded at least ten times. The rearrangement uses TRBV5-1 and TRBJ2-6; D gene ambiguous. There are 15 residues in the CDR3. Looked up from germline, CDR1 is SGHRS and CDR2 is YFSETQ. Trimming pared 1 base from V and 0 bases from J, leaving 5 bases between. CDR3 coding DNA: TGCGCCAGCAGCTTGACGGTCTCTGGGGCCAACGTCCTGACTTTC. This gives the protein CASSLTVSGANVLTF.

This clonotype was observed a handful of times. The gene calls are TRBV12-3 or TRBV12-4 and TRBJ2-1; 7 positions match TRBD2. The CDR3 runs to 16 residues. V lost 3 bases to trimming and J lost 12 bases; unmatched junction nucleotides: 17. As DNA, the CDR3 is TGTGCCAGCAGTTTTTCTTTCCAGCTAGCGGAAGACGGGCAGTTCTTC. This encodes CASSFSFQLAEDGQFF.

CDR3 residues: CASSFSGDGSYEQYF. CDR3 DNA: TGTGCCAGCAGCTTTAGCGGGGACGGATCCTACGAGCAGTACTTC. The rearrangement links TRBV7-2 to TRBJ2-7, with 8 bases lining up with TRBD2. The CDR3 extends over 15 amino acids. Germline trimming cut 3 bases from V and 1 base from J; bases unmatched to any gene: 5. CDR1 is SGHTA and CDR2 is FQGNSA in the germline V gene.

The chain has TRBV30 and TRBJ1-1, with D possibly being TRBD1 (6 bases). The V gene's germline CDR1 is GTSNPN and CDR2 SVGIG (reference sequence). This CDR3 spans 17 amino acids. The germline V and J ends were trimmed by 2 bases and 0 bases, with 19 bases remaining between them. In DNA, the CDR3 is TGTGCCTGGAGTTCAGGGGCCGCCGACTTTATGAACACTGAAGCTTTCTTT. Residues: CAWSSGAADFMNTEAFF. The whole variable domain, filled in from reference TRBV30 and TRBJ1-1, reads SQTIHQWPATLVQPVGSPLSLECTVEGTSNPNLYWYRQAAGRGLQLLFYSVGIGQISSEVPQNLSASRPQDRQFILSSKKLLLSDSGFYLCAWSSGAADFMNTEAFFGQGTRLTVV.

In its sample, this clonotype was seen a few times. The chain links TRBV18 to TRBJ2-5; TRBD1 agrees at 8 bases. The CDR3 is 16 amino acids. CDR1 is KGHSH, CDR2 LQKENI, per germline. With 6 bases clipped from V and 2 bases from J, the junction kept 11 bases outside the gene matches. This CDR3 reads CASSLRQGSNQETQYF. For the CDR3, the DNA is TGTGCCAGCTCGCTCAGACAGGGGTCAAATCAAGAGACCCAGTACTTC.

The rearrangement uses TRBV9 and TRBJ2-7; D is unclear. The CDR3 extends over 13 amino acids. The V gene lost 4 bases and the J gene lost 3 bases, with 11 bases spanning the gap. Germline CDR1 reads SGDLS; CDR2 reads YYNGEE. CDR3 loop: CASSPDVGYEQYF. The CDR3 coding sequence is TGTGCCAGCAGCCCGGACGTTGGCTACGAGCAGTACTTC.

This clonotype occurred many times. The gene calls are TRBV28 and TRBJ1-2; possibly TRBD1 for D (6 bases). The CDR3 is 14 residues long. Trimming cost V 2 bases and J 5 bases, with 12 bases left between them. In germline, CDR1 is MDHEN, CDR2 SYDVKM. The CDR3 is CASSLPGVQYGYTF. The CDR3 region has the DNA TGTGCCAGCAGTTTACCAGGGGTGCAGTATGGCTACACCTTC.

This clonotype showed up just a few times. The chain joins TRBV20-1 to TRBJ1-4; D not certain. CDR1 and CDR2 from the germline V gene are DFQATT and SNEGSKA (reference sequence). Trimming stripped 1 base from V and 5 bases from J, with 8 bases between. The CDR3 is made up of 13 amino acids. CDR3 protein: CSARAPENEKLFF. For the CDR3, the DNA is TGCAGTGCTAGAGCGCCTGAGAATGAAAAACTGTTTTTT.

The chain has TRBV5-1 and TRBJ2-3, with TRBD2 matching over 11 bases. Germline V gene sequence: CDR1 SGHRS, CDR2 YFSETQ. The V and J ends lost 0 bases and 1 base, in that order; junction bases with no gene match: 4. CDR3 size: 17 residues. CDR3 amino acids: CASSLGQLAGGTDTQYF. CDR3 nucleotides: TGCGCCAGCAGCTTGGGCCAACTAGCGGGGGGCACAGATACGCAGTATTTT.

A few counts support this clonotype. The J gene is TRBJ2-7, the V gene TRBV7-9, with D tentatively TRBD2 (6 bases). Germline values: CDR1 SEHNR, CDR2 FQNEAQ (reference sequence). CDR3 size: 15 residues. Trimming took 1 base from V and 3 from J, leaving 13 bases between them. CDR3 sequence reads: CASSLDGGEGYEQYF. The CDR3 DNA reads as TGTGCCAGCAGCTTAGACGGGGGAGAAGGCTACGAGCAGTACTTC.

The chain recombines TRBV10-3 with TRBJ2-2, with 13 bases matching TRBD2. Germline values: CDR1 ENHRY, CDR2 SYGVKD. This CDR3 comprises 16 residues. J was trimmed by 3 bases and V by 2 bases; bases with no gene match: 0. This CDR3 reads CAISEGLAGDTGELFF. The CDR3 nucleotides read TGTGCCATCAGTGAGGGACTAGCGGGGGACACCGGGGAGCTGTTTTTT.

This clonotype was picked up a small number of times. The rearrangement links TRBV19 to TRBJ1-5, with D uncertain. The CDR3 extends over 15 amino acids. Germline V lookup: CDR1 LNHDA, CDR2 SQIVND (reference sequence). V shed 1 base and J shed 2 bases, with 9 bases lying between them. The CDR3 protein is CASSIGGRGNQPQHF. CDR3 sequence (DNA): TGTGCCAGTAGTATAGGCGGGCGGGGCAATCAGCCCCAGCATTTT.

This clonotype has only a few counts. This chain joins TRBV6-5 and TRBJ1-1; the D is unclear. Trimming pared 2 bases from V and 1 base from J, leaving 8 bases between. Per the germline V gene, CDR1 is MNHEY and CDR2 is SVGAGI. The CDR3 has 14 residues. CDR3 in DNA: TGTGCCAGCAGTTACACCGACAAGAACACTGAAGCTTTCTTT. It yields the protein CASSYTDKNTEAFF.

This clonotype appeared many times. The chain carries TRBV20-1 and TRBJ2-1; D is perhaps TRBD2 (6 bases). The V and J ends lost 3 bases and 9 bases respectively, with 21 bases between them. The CDR3 length is 15 residues. Germline values: CDR1 DFQATT, CDR2 SNEGSKA (reference sequence). The CDR3 coding sequence is TGCAGTGCTAGGACGGACCGGGAGTCCTTCTTTGAGCAGTTCTTC. It translates to CSARTDRESFFEQFF.

This clonotype was observed a handful of times. The chain links TRBV7-3 to TRBJ2-3; 9 bases are a match to TRBD2. Germline lookup yields CDR1 SGHTA and CDR2 FQGTGA. The CDR3 runs 16 residues. The trim removed 2 bases at V and 4 bases at J, leaving 7 bases unmatched. The DNA for the CDR3 is TGTGCCAGCAGCTTAGGGATAGCGGGAGATGCAGATACGCAGTATTTT. Translation: CASSLGIAGDADTQYF.

This clonotype has only a few counts. The V call is TRBV20-1, the J call TRBJ1-6, with D tentatively TRBD1 (6 bases). Germline V CDR1 and CDR2: DFQATT, SNEGSKA (reference sequence). This CDR3 region has 14 residues. V lost 3 bases and J 7 bases, leaving 13 bases between the germline ends. The CDR3 spells CSARDSASNSPLHF. The CDR3 coding sequence is TGCAGTGCTAGGGACAGCGCTTCCAATTCACCCCTCCACTTT.

In its sample, this clonotype was seen many times. The chain joins TRBV2 to TRBJ1-2; TRBD1 might be the D (5 bases). This CDR3 spans 14 amino acids. Trimming removed 4 bases from V and 2 bases from J, with 11 bases in between. CDR1 and CDR2 (germline): SNHLY, FYNNEI. The CDR3 sequence: CASSGDRMNYGYTF. CDR3 DNA: TGTGCCAGCAGTGGAGACAGAATGAACTATGGCTACACCTTC.

This clonotype turned up a few times. The chain carries TRBV3-1 and TRBJ2-7, with 10 bases that match TRBD2. The CDR3 totals 15 residues. J was trimmed by 4 bases and V by 3 bases; bases with no gene match: 6. Germline V lookup: CDR1 LGHDT, CDR2 YNNKEL (reference sequence). The CDR3 protein is CASSQASGSWYEQYF. The CDR3 nucleotides read TGTGCCAGCAGCCAGGCTAGCGGGAGTTGGTACGAGCAGTACTTC.

The chain combines TRBV28 with TRBJ2-3; 12 nucleotides agree with TRBD2. The J segment lost 1 base and the V segment lost 3 bases, leaving 2 bases of the junction unmatched. The length of the CDR3 is 16 residues. Per the germline V gene, CDR1 is MDHEN and CDR2 is SYDVKM. DNA of the CDR3: TGTGCCAGCAGTTTCTCTAGCGGGAGGGGCACAGATACGCAGTATTTT. This translates into CASSFSSGRGTDTQYF.

This clonotype was counted many times. This chain links TRBV2 with TRBJ2-3, with D possibly matching TRBD2 (6 bases). Germline CDR1 is SNHLY and CDR2 is FYNNEI. The CDR3 is 13 residues long. Trimming cost V 0 bases and J 8 bases, with 9 bases left between them. CDR3 protein: CASSEAGLVTQYF. The CDR3 region has the DNA TGTGCCAGCAGTGAAGCGGGACTCGTTACGCAGTATTTT.

V usage is TRBV6-1 and J usage is TRBJ2-1, with 10 nucleotides matching TRBD2. The ends lost 8 bases at V and 6 bases at J; junction bases unmatched: 10. The length of the CDR3 is 15 residues. CDR1 is MNHNS, CDR2 SASEGT, per germline. Here the CDR3 reads CASVRLAGAGNEQFF. CDR3 coding DNA: TGTGCCAGCGTACGCCTAGCGGGAGCGGGCAATGAGCAGTTCTTC.

This clonotype came up a few times. The V and J genes are TRBV25-1 and TRBJ1-1; possible D gene TRBD1, 5 bases. V lost 2 bases and J lost 4, with 8 bases in between. The CDR3 has 13 amino acids. In germline, CDR1 is MGHDK, CDR2 SYGVNS. CDR3 sequence reads: CASSEGAGTEAFF. The CDR3 DNA reads TGTGCCAGCAGTGAAGGGGCCGGCACTGAAGCTTTCTTT.

The J gene is TRBJ2-7, the V gene TRBV19; D is possibly TRBD2 (6 bases). Per germline, CDR1 LNHDA and CDR2 SQIVND (reference sequence). This CDR3 is 14 amino acids long. The V end was cut by 4 bases, the J end by 1 base, with 11 bases between. CDR3 loop: CASSSGTESYEQYF. The CDR3 bases are TGTGCCAGTAGTAGCGGGACGGAGTCCTACGAGCAGTACTTC.

This clonotype has only one observation. The V and J genes are TRBV7-2 and TRBJ2-2; D is ambiguous. This CDR3 has 16 residues. Trimming stripped 2 bases from V and 5 bases from J, with 15 bases between. The germline gives CDR1 SGHTA, CDR2 FQGNSA. For the CDR3, the DNA is TGTGCCAGCAGCTTACTGCCCAGGCAAACTACCGGGGAGCTGTTTTTT. Its protein is CASSLLPRQTTGELFF.